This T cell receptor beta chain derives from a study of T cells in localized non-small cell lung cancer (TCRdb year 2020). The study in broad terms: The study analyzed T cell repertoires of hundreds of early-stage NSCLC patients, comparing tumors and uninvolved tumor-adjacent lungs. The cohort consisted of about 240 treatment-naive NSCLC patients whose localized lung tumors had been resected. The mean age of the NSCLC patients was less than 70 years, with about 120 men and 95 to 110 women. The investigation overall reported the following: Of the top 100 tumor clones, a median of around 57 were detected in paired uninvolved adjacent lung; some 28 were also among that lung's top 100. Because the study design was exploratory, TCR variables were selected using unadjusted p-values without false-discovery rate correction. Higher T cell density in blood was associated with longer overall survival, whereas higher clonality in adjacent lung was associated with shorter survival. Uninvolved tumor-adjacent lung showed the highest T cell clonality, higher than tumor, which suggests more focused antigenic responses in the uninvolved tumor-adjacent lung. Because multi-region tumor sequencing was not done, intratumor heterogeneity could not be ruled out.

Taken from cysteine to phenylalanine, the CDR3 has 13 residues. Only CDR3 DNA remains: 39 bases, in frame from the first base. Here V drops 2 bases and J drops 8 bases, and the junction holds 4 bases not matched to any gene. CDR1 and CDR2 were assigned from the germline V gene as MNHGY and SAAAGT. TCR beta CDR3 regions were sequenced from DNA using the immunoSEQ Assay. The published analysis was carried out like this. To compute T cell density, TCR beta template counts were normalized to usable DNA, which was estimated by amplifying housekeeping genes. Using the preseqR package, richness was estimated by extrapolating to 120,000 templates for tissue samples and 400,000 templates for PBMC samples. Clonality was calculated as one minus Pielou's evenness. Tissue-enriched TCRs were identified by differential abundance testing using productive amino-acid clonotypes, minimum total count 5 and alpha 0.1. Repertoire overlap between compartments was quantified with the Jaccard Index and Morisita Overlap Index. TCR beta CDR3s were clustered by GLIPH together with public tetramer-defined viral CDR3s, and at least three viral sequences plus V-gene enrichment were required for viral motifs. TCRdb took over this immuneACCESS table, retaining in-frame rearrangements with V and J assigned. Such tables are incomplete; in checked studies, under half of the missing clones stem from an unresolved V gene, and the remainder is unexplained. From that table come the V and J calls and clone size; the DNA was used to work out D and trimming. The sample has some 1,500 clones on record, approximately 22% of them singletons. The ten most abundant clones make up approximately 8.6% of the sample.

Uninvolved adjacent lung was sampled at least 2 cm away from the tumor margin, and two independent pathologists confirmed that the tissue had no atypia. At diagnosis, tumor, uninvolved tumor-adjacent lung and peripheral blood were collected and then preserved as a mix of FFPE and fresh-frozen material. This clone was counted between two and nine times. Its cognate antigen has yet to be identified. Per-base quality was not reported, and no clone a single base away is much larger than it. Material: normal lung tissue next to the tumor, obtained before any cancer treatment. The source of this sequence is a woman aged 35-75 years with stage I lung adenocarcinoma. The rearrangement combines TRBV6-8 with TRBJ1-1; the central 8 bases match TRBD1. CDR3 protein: CASSYGQGSEAFF. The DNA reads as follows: TGTGCCAGCAGTTACGGACAGGGTTCGGAAGCTTTCTTT.